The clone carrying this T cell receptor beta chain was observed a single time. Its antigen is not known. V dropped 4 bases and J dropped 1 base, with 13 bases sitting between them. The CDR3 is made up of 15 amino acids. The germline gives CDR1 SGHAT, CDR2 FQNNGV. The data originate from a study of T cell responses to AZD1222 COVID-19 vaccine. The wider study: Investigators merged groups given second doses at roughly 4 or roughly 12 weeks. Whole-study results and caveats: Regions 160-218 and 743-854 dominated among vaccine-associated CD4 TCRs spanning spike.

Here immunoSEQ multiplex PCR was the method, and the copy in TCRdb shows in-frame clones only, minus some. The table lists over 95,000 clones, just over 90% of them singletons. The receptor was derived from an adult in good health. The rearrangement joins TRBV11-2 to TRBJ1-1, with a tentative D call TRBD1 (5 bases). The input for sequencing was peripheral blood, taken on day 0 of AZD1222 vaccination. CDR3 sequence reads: CASSYNTQGNTEAFF. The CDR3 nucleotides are TGTGCCAGCAGCTATAATACTCAGGGGAACACTGAAGCTTTCTTT.